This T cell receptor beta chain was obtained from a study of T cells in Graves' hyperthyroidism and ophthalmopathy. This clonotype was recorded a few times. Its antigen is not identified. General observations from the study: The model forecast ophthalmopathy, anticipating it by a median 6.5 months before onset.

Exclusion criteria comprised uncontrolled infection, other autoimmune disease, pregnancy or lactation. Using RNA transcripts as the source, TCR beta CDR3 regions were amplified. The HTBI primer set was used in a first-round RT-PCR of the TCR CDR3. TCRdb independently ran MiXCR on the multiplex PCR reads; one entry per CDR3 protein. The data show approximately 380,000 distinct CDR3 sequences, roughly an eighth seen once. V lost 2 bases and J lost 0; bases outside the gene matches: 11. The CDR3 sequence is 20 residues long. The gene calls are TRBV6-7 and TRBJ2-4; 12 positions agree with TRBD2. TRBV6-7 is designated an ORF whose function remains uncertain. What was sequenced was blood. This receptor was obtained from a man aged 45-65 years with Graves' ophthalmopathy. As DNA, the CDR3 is TGTGCCAGCAGTTACCGGACTAGCGGGACGGGCGGGGTAGCCAAAAACATTCAGTACTTC. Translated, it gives CASSYRTSGTGGVAKNIQYF.